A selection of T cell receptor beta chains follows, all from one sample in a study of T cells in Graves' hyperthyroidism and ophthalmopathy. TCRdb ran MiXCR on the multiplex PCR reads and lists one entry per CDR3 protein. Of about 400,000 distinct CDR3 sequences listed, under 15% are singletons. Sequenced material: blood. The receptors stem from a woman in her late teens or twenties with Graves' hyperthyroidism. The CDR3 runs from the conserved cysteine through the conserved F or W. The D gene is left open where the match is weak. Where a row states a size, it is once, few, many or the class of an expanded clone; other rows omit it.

CDR3nt: TGTGCCAGCAGTGAATCTGAGAACACTGAAGCTTTCTTT
CDR3aa: CASSESENTEAFF
j_gene: TRBJ1-1
v_gene: TRBV6-1
abundance: many
d_gene: -

CDR3nt: TGTGCCTGTACGGACGACAGGAACACTGAAGCTTTCTTT
CDR3aa: CACTDDRNTEAFF
j_gene: TRBJ1-1
v_gene: TRBV30
abundance: many
d_gene: -

CDR3nt: TGCAGCGTTGAACAGGGGAGGGGGGAAAAACTGTTTTTT
CDR3aa: CSVEQGRGEKLFF
j_gene: TRBJ1-4
v_gene: TRBV29-1
abundance: -
d_gene: -

CDR3nt: TGTGCCAGCAGTGAAAATAGTTACGGACAGGGGAATAACGAGCAGTACTTC
CDR3aa: CASSENSYGQGNNEQYF
j_gene: TRBJ2-7
v_gene: TRBV2
abundance: few
d_gene: TRBD1

CDR3nt: TGTGCCACTTTCTCCTCCTCTGGGGCCAACGTCCTGACTTTC
CDR3aa: CATFSSSGANVLTF
j_gene: TRBJ2-6
v_gene: TRBV6-1
abundance: -
d_gene: -

CDR3nt: TGTGCCAGCACCCCAGGACAGGGTGGAATAAATCAGCCCCAGCATTTT
CDR3aa: CASTPGQGGINQPQHF
j_gene: TRBJ1-5
v_gene: TRBV2
abundance: once
d_gene: TRBD1

CDR3nt: TGTGCCAGCAGCCTACCTTTGGGACAGGGAGTGCAGTACTTC
CDR3aa: CASSLPLGQGVQYF
j_gene: TRBJ2-7
v_gene: TRBV11-2
abundance: few
d_gene: TRBD1

CDR3nt: TGCAGTGCTAGACACCGGGACATCAATCAGCCCCAGCATTTT
CDR3aa: CSARHRDINQPQHF
j_gene: TRBJ1-5
v_gene: TRBV20-1
abundance: many
d_gene: -

CDR3nt: TGCGCCAGCGCCTCTGTACTGGGGGGCGGGGAGCTGTTTTTT
CDR3aa: CASASVLGGGELFF
j_gene: TRBJ2-2
v_gene: TRBV4-1
abundance: -
d_gene: -

CDR3nt: TGTGCCAGCAGTGGGGGACAGGCGATATATGGCTACACCTTC
CDR3aa: CASSGGQAIYGYTF
j_gene: TRBJ1-2
v_gene: TRBV12-3/TRBV12-4
abundance: -
d_gene: TRBD1

CDR3nt: TGTGCCAGCCTTGCCGGGGAGCTGTTTTTT
CDR3aa: CASLAGELFF
j_gene: TRBJ2-2
v_gene: TRBV6-1
abundance: many
d_gene: -

CDR3nt: TGTGCCAGCAGTTCAGGACAGGGGGCGCGGGGCTACACCTTC
CDR3aa: CASSSGQGARGYTF
j_gene: TRBJ1-2
v_gene: TRBV28
abundance: many
d_gene: TRBD1

CDR3nt: TGTGCCAGCAGTTCTACCGGGACAGCCAAAGAGACCCAGTACTTC
CDR3aa: CASSSTGTAKETQYF
j_gene: TRBJ2-5
v_gene: TRBV12-3/TRBV12-4
abundance: few
d_gene: TRBD1

CDR3nt: TGCAGCGTCCGACCTTTTGATACCTACGAGCAGTACTTC
CDR3aa: CSVRPFDTYEQYF
j_gene: TRBJ2-7
v_gene: TRBV29-1
abundance: many
d_gene: -

CDR3nt: TGCAGTGCTAGAGTCGAGACTAGTATACATGAGCAGTTCTTC
CDR3aa: CSARVETSIHEQFF
j_gene: TRBJ2-1
v_gene: TRBV20-1
abundance: many
d_gene: -

CDR3nt: TGTGCCAGCGGATTGACGGGGGGCAGCACAGATACGCAGTATTTT
CDR3aa: CASGLTGGSTDTQYF
j_gene: TRBJ2-3
v_gene: TRBV2
abundance: many
d_gene: -

CDR3nt: TGTGCCAGTAGTATTGAGGACACTGAAGCTTTCTTT
CDR3aa: CASSIEDTEAFF
j_gene: TRBJ1-1
v_gene: TRBV19
abundance: -
d_gene: -

CDR3nt: TGCAGTGCTAGAGATGAGGGGGGGGCTGGGGCCAACGTCCTGACTTTC
CDR3aa: CSARDEGGAGANVLTF
j_gene: TRBJ2-6
v_gene: TRBV20-1
abundance: few
d_gene: -

CDR3nt: TGTGCCAGCGACAGCGGGACCTACAATGAGCAGTTCTTC
CDR3aa: CASDSGTYNEQFF
j_gene: TRBJ2-1
v_gene: TRBV9
abundance: few
d_gene: TRBD2

CDR3nt: TGTGCCAGCAGCTTGGCGGGAGGGGGCACCGGGGAGCTGTTTTTT
CDR3aa: CASSLAGGGTGELFF
j_gene: TRBJ2-2
v_gene: TRBV7-2
abundance: many
d_gene: TRBD2

CDR3nt: TGTGCCACAACGGGGGACTTAGATACGCAGTATTTT
CDR3aa: CATTGDLDTQYF
j_gene: TRBJ2-3
v_gene: TRBV10-3
abundance: many
d_gene: -

CDR3nt: TGCGCCAGCAGCTTGGACCCCGGCGGAAATCAGCCCCAGCATTTT
CDR3aa: CASSLDPGGNQPQHF
j_gene: TRBJ1-5
v_gene: TRBV5-1
abundance: many
d_gene: -

CDR3nt: TGTGCCAGCAGTGACCAAGGACTAGCGGAGTACAATGAGCAGTTCTTC
CDR3aa: CASSDQGLAEYNEQFF
j_gene: TRBJ2-1
v_gene: TRBV6-4
abundance: -
d_gene: TRBD2

CDR3nt: TGCAGCGTTGAACCGGCCCATGAGCAGTTCTTC
CDR3aa: CSVEPAHEQFF
j_gene: TRBJ2-1
v_gene: TRBV29-1
abundance: -
d_gene: -

CDR3nt: TGTGCCAGCAGAACGCTGGACAGGGGGCCCTATAATTCACCCCTCCACTTT
CDR3aa: CASRTLDRGPYNSPLHF
j_gene: TRBJ1-6
v_gene: TRBV27
abundance: few
d_gene: TRBD1

CDR3nt: TGTGCCAGCATACCGAACTCGAACACAGATACGCAGTATTTT
CDR3aa: CASIPNSNTDTQYF
j_gene: TRBJ2-3
v_gene: TRBV6-2/TRBV6-3
abundance: many
d_gene: -

CDR3nt: TGCAGTGCACCATGGACAGGGTCGGACAATGAGCAGTTCTTC
CDR3aa: CSAPWTGSDNEQFF
j_gene: TRBJ2-1
v_gene: TRBV20-1
abundance: many
d_gene: TRBD1

CDR3nt: TGCGCCAGCAGCCAAGATGGAGGGACTAGGACCGAGCAGTACTTC
CDR3aa: CASSQDGGTRTEQYF
j_gene: TRBJ2-7
v_gene: TRBV4-3
abundance: many
d_gene: TRBD2

CDR3nt: TGTGCCAGCAGTCTTCTCGGGACAGGCAATCAGCCCCAGCATTTT
CDR3aa: CASSLLGTGNQPQHF
j_gene: TRBJ1-5
v_gene: TRBV27
abundance: many
d_gene: TRBD1

CDR3nt: TGTGCCAGCAGCCAAGAACGGCGACAGGGGAACCCGAGCTCCTACGAGCAGTACTTC
CDR3aa: CASSQERRQGNPSSYEQYF
j_gene: TRBJ2-7
v_gene: TRBV3-1
abundance: many
d_gene: TRBD1

CDR3nt: TGTGCCAGCACCCCAGGACAGGGAGGATGGAACGAGCAGTACTTC
CDR3aa: CASTPGQGGWNEQYF
j_gene: TRBJ2-7
v_gene: TRBV19
abundance: many
d_gene: TRBD1

CDR3nt: TGTGCCAGCAGCCGAGCGGGCGGGAGCGTTTACGAGCAGTACTTC
CDR3aa: CASSRAGGSVYEQYF
j_gene: TRBJ2-7
v_gene: TRBV9
abundance: many
d_gene: TRBD2

CDR3nt: TGTGCCAGCAGGCACAGGGAGGGTAATTCACCCCTCCACTTT
CDR3aa: CASRHREGNSPLHF
j_gene: TRBJ1-6
v_gene: TRBV6-2/TRBV6-3
abundance: -
d_gene: -

CDR3nt: TGTGCCAGCAGTTGGGGGGATGAGCAGTTCTTC
CDR3aa: CASSWGDEQFF
j_gene: TRBJ2-1
v_gene: TRBV28
abundance: many
d_gene: -

CDR3nt: TGCAGCGTTTCCCCGGGACAGGGGACCTACCCTTCTGATTCTGGGGCCAACGCCCTGACTTTC
CDR3aa: CSVSPGQGTYPSDSGANALTF
j_gene: TRBJ2-6
v_gene: TRBV29-1
abundance: -
d_gene: TRBD1

CDR3nt: TGCAGTGCTTCGGGGCAAGCTTTCTTT
CDR3aa: CSASGQAFF
j_gene: TRBJ1-1
v_gene: TRBV20-1
abundance: many
d_gene: -

CDR3nt: TGTGCCAGCAGCGTAGGGGGGCCGCAGCAGTTCTTC
CDR3aa: CASSVGGPQQFF
j_gene: TRBJ2-1
v_gene: TRBV9
abundance: many
d_gene: -

CDR3nt: TGCAGTGCTAGCCGGGTCTCTGGAAACACCATATATTTT
CDR3aa: CSASRVSGNTIYF
j_gene: TRBJ1-3
v_gene: TRBV20-1
abundance: -
d_gene: -

CDR3nt: TGTGCCAGTAGACTCGAGGGAAGTCTCTCGAACACTGAAGCTTTCTTT
CDR3aa: CASRLEGSLSNTEAFF
j_gene: TRBJ1-1
v_gene: TRBV2
abundance: many
d_gene: -

CDR3nt: TGTGCCAGCAGCCACGGAACTAGCCCCAATGAGCAGTTCTTC
CDR3aa: CASSHGTSPNEQFF
j_gene: TRBJ2-1
v_gene: TRBV3-1
abundance: many
d_gene: -

CDR3nt: TGTGCCAGCTCACCCTCTAGGGAGCCGAACACTGAAGCTTTCTTT
CDR3aa: CASSPSREPNTEAFF
j_gene: TRBJ1-1
v_gene: TRBV18
abundance: medium-sized
d_gene: -

CDR3nt: TGTGCCAGGACAGGGGTATGTGGCTACACCTTC
CDR3aa: CARTGVCGYTF
j_gene: TRBJ1-2
v_gene: TRBV25-1
abundance: -
d_gene: TRBD1

CDR3nt: TGTGCCTGGAGGATGAACACTGAAGCTTTCTTT
CDR3aa: CAWRMNTEAFF
j_gene: TRBJ1-1
v_gene: TRBV30
abundance: many
d_gene: -

CDR3nt: TGTGCCAGCTCACCACGATCGGAAGCGATCAAGCAGTTCTTC
CDR3aa: CASSPRSEAIKQFF
j_gene: TRBJ2-1
v_gene: TRBV18
abundance: many
d_gene: -

CDR3nt: TGTGCCAGTAGTGCCGGGACAGGGGTTTCTGGGGCCAACGTCCTGACTTTC
CDR3aa: CASSAGTGVSGANVLTF
j_gene: TRBJ2-6
v_gene: TRBV19
abundance: -
d_gene: TRBD1